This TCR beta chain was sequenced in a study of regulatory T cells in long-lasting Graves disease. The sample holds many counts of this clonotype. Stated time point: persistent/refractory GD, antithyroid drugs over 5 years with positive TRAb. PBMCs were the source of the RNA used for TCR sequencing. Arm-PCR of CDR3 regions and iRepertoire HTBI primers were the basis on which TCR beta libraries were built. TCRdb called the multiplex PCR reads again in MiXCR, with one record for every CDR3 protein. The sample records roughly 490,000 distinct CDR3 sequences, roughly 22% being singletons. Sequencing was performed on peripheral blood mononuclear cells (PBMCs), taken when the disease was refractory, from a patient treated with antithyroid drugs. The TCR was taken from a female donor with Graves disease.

In DNA, the CDR3 is TGTGCCACCGGCGGAGGGACTGAAGCTTTCTTT. Amino acids: CATGGGTEAFF. The gene calls are TRBV19 and TRBJ1-1; D gene uncertain. CDR1 and CDR2 from the germline V gene are LNHDA and SQIVND (reference sequence). The CDR3 runs 11 residues. V was pared by 10 bases and J by 5 bases, with 11 bases between.